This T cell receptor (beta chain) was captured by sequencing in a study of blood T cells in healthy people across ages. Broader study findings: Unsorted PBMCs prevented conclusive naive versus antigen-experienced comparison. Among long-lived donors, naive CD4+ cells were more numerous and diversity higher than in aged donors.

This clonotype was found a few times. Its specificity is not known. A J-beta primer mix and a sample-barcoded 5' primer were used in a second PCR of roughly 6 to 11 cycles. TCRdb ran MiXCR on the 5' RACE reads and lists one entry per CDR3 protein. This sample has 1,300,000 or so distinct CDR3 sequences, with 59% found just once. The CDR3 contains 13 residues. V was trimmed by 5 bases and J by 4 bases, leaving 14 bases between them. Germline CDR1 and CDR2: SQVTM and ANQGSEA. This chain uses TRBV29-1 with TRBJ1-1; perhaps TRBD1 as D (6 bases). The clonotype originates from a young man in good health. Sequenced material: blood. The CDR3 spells CSVNQGLATEAFF. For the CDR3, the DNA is TGCAGCGTTAACCAGGGGTTGGCCACTGAAGCTTTCTTT.